This T cell receptor (beta chain) was found in a study of CD8 T cells in Susac syndrome. In blood CD8+ and CD4+ T cells, TCR beta underwent sequencing. When the RNA was reverse transcribed, random hexamers were used with an input of about 0.5 to 1 ug. An immunoSEQ multiplex PCR generated amplified TCR beta CDR3 products spanning 54 Vbeta and 13 Jbeta. TCRdb redid the calling of the immunoSEQ multiplex PCR reads with MiXCR, one entry per CDR3 protein. Here the sample spans a few hundred thousand distinct CDR3 sequences, 95% being singletons. The length of the CDR3 is 14 residues. The V gene's germline CDR1 is DFQATT and CDR2 SNEGSKA (reference sequence). Trimming took 5 bases from V and 3 from J; bases not matched to a gene: 9.

J is TRBJ2-7 and V is TRBV20-1; 8 nucleotides line up with TRBD2. The sample comprised CD4+ T cells from PBMCs. This TCR came from a human donor with multiple sclerosis. The CDR3 bases are TGCAGTGCTCTAAATCCCGGGACTAGCTACGAGCAGTACTTC. It codes for CSALNPGTSYEQYF.